The 21 T cell receptor beta chains listed next were all sequenced from one sample in a study of graft-versus-host responses after intestinal transplantation. Method: immunoSEQ multiplex PCR; TCRdb's copy keeps in-frame clones and lacks some. The sample records 40,000 or so clones, about nine tenths being singletons. Sequencing used PBMCs, obtained 260 to 280 days after transplant. These receptors were obtained from a human patient who received an intestinal transplant, so some T cells may come from the graft donor.

The rearrangement uses TRBV5-8 and TRBJ1-5, with D uncertain. The germline CDR1 and CDR2 sequences are SGHTS and YDEGEE. V was trimmed by 4 bases and J by 0 bases, leaving 5 bases between them. The CDR3 spans 13 residues. DNA of the CDR3: TGTGCCAGCAGCCTAGTTAGCAATCAGCCCCAGCATTTT. Protein: CASSLVSNQPQHF. Full variable domain (missing parts from reference TRBV5-8 and TRBJ1-5): EAGVTQSPTHLIKTRGQQATLRCSPISGHTSVYWYQQALGLGLQFLLWYDEGEERNRGNFPPRFSGRQFPNYSSELNVNALELEDSALYLCASSLVSNQPQHFGDGTRLSIL.

This clone occurred once. The V call is TRBV2, the J call TRBJ1-6; D ambiguous. This CDR3 has 14 residues. V lost 5 bases and J lost 5, with 10 bases in between. CDR1 SNHLY and CDR2 FYNNEI come from the germline V gene. The CDR3 coding sequence is TGTGCCAGCAGTAAGATGGTAAATAATTCACCCCTCCACTTT. It encodes CASSKMVNNSPLHF.

V gene TRBV29-1 combines with J gene TRBJ2-1; no clear D. The CDR3 runs 13 residues. CDR1 is SQVTM and CDR2 is ANQGSEA in the germline V gene. V was clipped by 3 bases and J by 6 bases, with 12 bases between them. The DNA of the CDR3 is TGCAGCGTTGACCCCGGGCAGACCAATGAGCAGTTCTTC. It specifies CSVDPGQTNEQFF.

This clone was recorded once. The V gene is TRBV11-3, the J gene TRBJ2-5; possibly TRBD1 for D (6 bases). Matching the DNA end better, TRBJ2-7 makes the J call doubtful. Germline V gene sequence: CDR1 SGHNT, CDR2 YENEEA. The CDR3 has 13 amino acids. CDR3 region: CASSPRGSYEQYF. The DNA for the CDR3 is TGTGCCAGCAGCCCGAGGGGGTCCTACGAGCAGTACTTC.

The V and J genes are TRBV11-2 and TRBJ1-3; unclear D gene. Germline V gives CDR1 SGHAT, CDR2 FQNNGV. The CDR3 runs 13 residues. V was shortened by 3 bases and J by 6 bases, with 9 bases between the two germline ends. The CDR3, as DNA: TGTGCCAGCAGCTTGAACGATCCAAACACCATATATTTT. Its protein is CASSLNDPNTIYF.

This clone is a singleton in its sample. The CDR3 loop reads CASSSLADLNYGYTF. The DNA for the CDR3 is TGTGCCAGCAGCTCCCTAGCGGACCTTAACTATGGCTACACCTTC. The gene calls are TRBV9 and TRBJ1-2; D unclear. The V gene's germline CDR1 is SGDLS and CDR2 YYNGEE. The CDR3 is 15 residues long. Trimming cost V 4 bases and J 1 base, with 14 bases left between them.

The J gene is TRBJ2-2, the V gene TRBV7-3, with TRBD1 identical over 8 bases. Germline-derived CDR1 and CDR2 are SGHTA and FQGTGA. After removal of 3 bases from V and 7 bases from J, the junction contained 4 bases not matched to a gene. The CDR3 is 14 amino acids. The CDR3 bases are TGTGCCAGCAGCTTTGGGACAGGAATCGGGGAGCTGTTTTTT. As protein: CASSFGTGIGELFF.

The chain is built from TRBV20-1 and TRBJ2-7; D is ambiguous. The CDR3 consists of 11 residues. The ends were cut back, 6 bases at V and 3 bases at J, with 9 bases in the middle. Germline lookup yields CDR1 DFQATT and CDR2 SNEGSKA (reference sequence). This CDR3 reads CSARPFYEQYF. CDR3 DNA sequence: TGCAGTGCCAGACCCTTCTACGAGCAGTACTTC.

This CDR3 is CASDGAGSTDTQYF. The CDR3, as DNA: TGCGCCAGCGATGGGGCGGGCAGCACAGATACGCAGTATTTT. The chain combines TRBV10-2 with TRBJ2-3; D is tentatively TRBD1 or TRBD2 (5 bases each). The CDR3 consists of 14 residues. Trimming took 8 bases from V and 0 from J, leaving 12 bases between them. Germline lookup yields CDR1 WSHSY and CDR2 SAAADI.

This rearrangement joins TRBV7-3 to TRBJ1-3; D may be TRBD1 (6 bases). The V and J ends lost 4 bases and 2 bases respectively, with 6 bases between them. The CDR3 length is 13 residues. Per the germline V gene, CDR1 is SGHTA and CDR2 is FQGTGA. The CDR3 reads CASSWTAGNTIYF. The CDR3 nucleotides read TGTGCCAGCAGCTGGACAGCTGGAAACACCATATATTTT.

Here the CDR3 reads CASNQGWDRYTEAFF. The CDR3 DNA sequence: TGTGCCAGCAATCAAGGGTGGGACAGGTACACTGAAGCTTTCTTT. This chain connects TRBV6-1 to TRBJ1-1; 8 nucleotides align to TRBD1. Per germline, CDR1 MNHNS and CDR2 SASEGT. V trimming: 7 bases; J trimming: 3 bases; junction bases outside the gene matches: 10. The CDR3 consists of 15 residues.

V gene TRBV5-6 combines with J gene TRBJ2-3; D might be TRBD1 or TRBD2, each matching 6 bases. Trimming took off 5 bases at V and 4 bases at J, with 11 bases between the two ends. Germline assignment: CDR1 SGHDT and CDR2 YYEEEE. The CDR3 is 13 amino acids. The CDR3 DNA sequence: TGTGCCAGCAGAGGGGGGACCCCAGATACGCAGTATTTT. The encoded protein is CASRGGTPDTQYF.

The rearrangement joins TRBV11-2 to TRBJ2-5; 7 positions match TRBD2. V was clipped by 4 bases and J by 4 bases; unmatched bases: 12. Looked up from germline, CDR1 is SGHAT and CDR2 is FQNNGV. This CDR3 region has 16 residues. This chain's CDR3 is CASSSPIDTGGETQYF. Here the CDR3 DNA reads TGTGCCAGCAGCTCGCCCATCGATACGGGGGGAGAGACCCAGTACTTC.

The chain uses TRBV4-1 and TRBJ2-5; 13 nucleotides line up with TRBD2. Germline V gene sequence: CDR1 MGHRA, CDR2 YSYEKL. V lost 4 bases, J lost 1 base, and 6 bases stayed unmatched. CDR3 length equals 17 residues. The CDR3 sequence is CASSLTGTSGVQETQYF. CDR3 bases: TGCGCCAGCAGCCTCACCGGGACTAGCGGGGTCCAAGAGACCCAGTACTTC.

This rearrangement joins TRBV7-2 to TRBJ1-5; D uncertain. Germline V gene data show CDR1 as SGHTA and CDR2 as FQGNSA. V dropped 0 bases and J dropped 2 bases, with 11 bases sitting between them. This CDR3 comprises 16 residues. The CDR3 DNA sequence: TGTGCCAGCAGCTTAGCCTCAGGACCTGGCAATCAGCCCCAGCATTTT. Translated: CASSLASGPGNQPQHF.

The chain joins TRBV7-8 to TRBJ1-2, with a weak D call TRBD1 (5 bases). Germline V lookup: CDR1 SGHVS, CDR2 FQNEAQ. Trimming took off 1 base at V and 12 bases at J, with 15 bases between the two ends. The length of the CDR3 is 13 residues. CDR3 nucleotides: TGTGCCAGCAGCTTAGGACAGATACTAGAGGACACCTTC. This sequence encodes CASSLGQILEDTF.

DNA for the CDR3: TGTGCCAGCAGCTTGACTAGCGGGGGGGCCATCAATGAGCAGTTCTTC. It yields the protein CASSLTSGGAINEQFF. V is TRBV5-4 and J is TRBJ2-1; 13 bases match TRBD2. Per the germline V gene, CDR1 is SGHNT and CDR2 is YYREEE (reference sequence). J lost 6 bases, V lost 1 base, and 4 bases had no gene match. The CDR3 totals 16 residues.

The V and J genes are TRBV5-1 and TRBJ2-3; 7 bases line up with TRBD1. The CDR3 totals 15 residues. Trimming at V came to 7 bases and at J to 2 bases, leaving 10 bases not matched to a gene. Germline V gene lookup returns CDR1 SGHRS and CDR2 YFSETQ. In nucleotides, the CDR3 is TGCGCCAGCGTAGTCCGGGACAGCCTCACAGATACGCAGTATTTT. This encodes CASVVRDSLTDTQYF.

A few counts support this clone. The rearrangement links TRBV27 to TRBJ1-1; 8 bases are a match to TRBD1. Germline values: CDR1 MNHEY, CDR2 SMNVEV (reference sequence). V lost 6 bases, J lost 5 bases, and 11 bases stayed unmatched. There are 15 residues in the CDR3. The CDR3 reads CASSPRQGRSTEAFF. The CDR3 bases are TGTGCCAGCAGCCCAAGACAGGGGAGAAGTACTGAAGCTTTCTTT.

The genes are TRBV9 and TRBJ2-7, with 12 nucleotides matching TRBD2. Germline-derived CDR1 and CDR2 are SGDLS and YYNGEE. The CDR3 is 16 residues long. The J segment lost 7 bases and the V segment lost 3 bases, leaving 11 bases of the junction unmatched. The CDR3, as DNA: TGTGCCAGCAGCGGACCTAGCGGGGGGGCCTTGTGGGAGCAGTACTTC. Protein: CASSGPSGGALWEQYF.

The gene calls are TRBV19 and TRBJ2-1; D is unresolved. This CDR3 contains 15 residues. With 5 bases removed from V and 10 bases from J, the gap between germline ends came to 21 bases. CDR1 is LNHDA, CDR2 SQIVND, per germline (reference sequence). CDR3 region: CASSPTLSGPPEQFF. As DNA, the CDR3 is TGTGCCAGTAGTCCCACCCTCTCTGGACCTCCCGAGCAGTTCTTC.